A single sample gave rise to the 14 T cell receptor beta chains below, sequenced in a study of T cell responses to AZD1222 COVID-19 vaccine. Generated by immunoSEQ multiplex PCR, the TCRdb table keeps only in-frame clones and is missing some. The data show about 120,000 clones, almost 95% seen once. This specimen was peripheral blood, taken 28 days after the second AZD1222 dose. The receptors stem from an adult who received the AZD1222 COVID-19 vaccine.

The CDR3 DNA follows: TGTGCCAGTAGTATAAATGGCAGGGTGGACACTGAAGCTTTCTTT. Amino acids: CASSINGRVDTEAFF. The rearrangement uses TRBV19 and TRBJ1-1; D perhaps matches TRBD1 (5 bases). CDR3 length: 15 residues. Trimming stripped 2 bases from V and 3 bases from J, with 13 bases between. Germline V CDR1 and CDR2: LNHDA, SQIVND (reference sequence).

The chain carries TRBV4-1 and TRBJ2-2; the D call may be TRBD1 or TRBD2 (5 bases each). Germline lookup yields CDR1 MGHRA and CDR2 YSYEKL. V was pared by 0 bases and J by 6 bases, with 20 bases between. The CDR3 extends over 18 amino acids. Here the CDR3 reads CASSQDSPGAGYPGELFF. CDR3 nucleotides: TGCGCCAGCAGCCAAGATTCCCCCGGGGCAGGGTATCCCGGGGAGCTGTTTTTT.

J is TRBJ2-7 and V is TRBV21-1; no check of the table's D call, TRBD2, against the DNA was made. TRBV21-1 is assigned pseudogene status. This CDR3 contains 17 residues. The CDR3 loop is CASSKAAGLDGRGEQYF. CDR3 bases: TGTGCCAGCAGCAAAGCGGCGGGGCTGGACGGGAGAGGGGAGCAGTACTTC.

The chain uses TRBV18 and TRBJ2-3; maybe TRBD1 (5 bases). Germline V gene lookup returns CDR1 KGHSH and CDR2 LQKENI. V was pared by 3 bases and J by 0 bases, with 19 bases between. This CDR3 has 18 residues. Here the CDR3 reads CASSPKITGAPSTDTQYF. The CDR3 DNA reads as TGTGCCAGCTCACCGAAAATCACAGGAGCACCTAGCACAGATACGCAGTATTTT.

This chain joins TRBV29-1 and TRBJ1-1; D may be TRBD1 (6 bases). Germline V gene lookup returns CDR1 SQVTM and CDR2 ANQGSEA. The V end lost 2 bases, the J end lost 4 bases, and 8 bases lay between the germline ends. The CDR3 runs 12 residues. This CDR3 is CSVERGSTEAFF. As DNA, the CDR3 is TGCAGCGTTGAAAGGGGGAGCACTGAAGCTTTCTTT.

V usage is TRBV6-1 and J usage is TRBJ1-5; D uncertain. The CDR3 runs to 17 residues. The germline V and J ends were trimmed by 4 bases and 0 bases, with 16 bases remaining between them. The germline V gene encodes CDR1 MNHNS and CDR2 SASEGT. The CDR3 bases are TGTGCCAGCAGTGTTGGATTTGGACCGAATAGCAATCAGCCCCAGCATTTT. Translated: CASSVGFGPNSNQPQHF.

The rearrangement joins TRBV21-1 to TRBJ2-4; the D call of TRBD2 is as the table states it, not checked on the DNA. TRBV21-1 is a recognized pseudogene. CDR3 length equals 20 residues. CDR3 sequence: CASSGRRTPRMGLALNIQYF. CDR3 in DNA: TGTGCCAGCAGCGGGAGGAGGACACCTAGAATGGGACTAGCGTTAAACATTCAGTACTTC.

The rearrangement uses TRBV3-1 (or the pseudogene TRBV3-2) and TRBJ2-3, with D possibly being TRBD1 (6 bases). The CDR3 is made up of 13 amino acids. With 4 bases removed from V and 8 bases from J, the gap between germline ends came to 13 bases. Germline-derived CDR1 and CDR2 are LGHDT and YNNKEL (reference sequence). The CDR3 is CASSLRTQGTQYF. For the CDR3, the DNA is TGTGCCAGCAGCCTACGGACACAGGGTACGCAGTATTTT.

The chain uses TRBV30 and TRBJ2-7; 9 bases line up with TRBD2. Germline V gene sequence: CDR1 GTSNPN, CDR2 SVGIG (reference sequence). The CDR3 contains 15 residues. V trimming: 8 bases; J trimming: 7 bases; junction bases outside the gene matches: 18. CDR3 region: CAVLQPLAGFREQYF. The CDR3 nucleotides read TGTGCCGTACTACAACCCCTAGCGGGATTCAGGGAGCAGTACTTC.

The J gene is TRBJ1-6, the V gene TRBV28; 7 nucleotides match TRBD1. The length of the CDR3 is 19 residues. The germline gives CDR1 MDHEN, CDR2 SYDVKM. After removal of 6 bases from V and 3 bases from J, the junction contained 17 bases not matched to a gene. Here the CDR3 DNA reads TGTGCCAGCAGCCTCCCCGGCGACAGGGAGAATTACTATAATTCACCCCTCCACTTT. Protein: CASSLPGDRENYYNSPLHF.

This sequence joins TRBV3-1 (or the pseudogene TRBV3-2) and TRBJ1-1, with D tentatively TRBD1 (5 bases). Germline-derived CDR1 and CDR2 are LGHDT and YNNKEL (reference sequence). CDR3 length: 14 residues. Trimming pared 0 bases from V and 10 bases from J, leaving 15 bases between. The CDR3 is CASSQEGTPLGAFF. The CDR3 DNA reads TGTGCCAGCAGCCAAGAAGGGACCCCGTTGGGAGCTTTCTTT.

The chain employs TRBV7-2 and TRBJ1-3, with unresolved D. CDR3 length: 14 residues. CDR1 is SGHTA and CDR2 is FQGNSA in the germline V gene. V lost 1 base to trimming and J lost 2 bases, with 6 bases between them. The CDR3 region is CASSLEPAGNTIYF. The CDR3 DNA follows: TGTGCCAGCAGCTTAGAGCCAGCTGGAAACACCATATATTTT.

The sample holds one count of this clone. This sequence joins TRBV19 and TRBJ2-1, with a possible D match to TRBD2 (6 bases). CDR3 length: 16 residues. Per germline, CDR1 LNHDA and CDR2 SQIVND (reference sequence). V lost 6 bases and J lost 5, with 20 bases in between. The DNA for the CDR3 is TGTGCCAGTAGGGCCGGGGGTAGATGGGGAAACAATGAGCAGTTCTTC. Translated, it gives CASRAGGRWGNNEQFF.

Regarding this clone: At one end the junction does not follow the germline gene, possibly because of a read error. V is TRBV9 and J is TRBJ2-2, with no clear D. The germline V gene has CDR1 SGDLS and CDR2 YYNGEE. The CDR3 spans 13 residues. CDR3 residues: CASNVEPAGELFF. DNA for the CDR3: TGTGCCAGCAACGTAGAGCCGGCCGGGGAGCTGTTTTTT. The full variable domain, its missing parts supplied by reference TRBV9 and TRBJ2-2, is DSGVTQTPKHLITATGQRVTLRCSPRSGDLSVYWYQQSLDQGLQFLIQYYNGEERAKGNILERFSAQQFPDLHSELNLSSLELGDSALYFCASNVEPAGELFFGEGSRLTVL.